One sample yielded the 26 T cell receptor beta chains listed below, sequenced in a study of blood T cells in healthy people across ages (dated by TCRdb to between 2014 and 2016). The method was 5' RACE. These reads were obtained on an Illumina HiSeq 2500. A second PCR of 7 to 11 cycles was performed with a sample-barcoded 5' primer and a J-beta primer mix. TCRdb passed the public sequencing reads through fastp at Q25 and MiXCR, retaining productive beta sequences. CDR3 protein duplicates are merged, each entry listing the most common genes and DNA. The sample yields hundreds of thousands of distinct CDR3 sequences; 45% to 50% were counted once. Under 15% of the sample belongs to the ten largest clones. Source material: blood. The source is a man between 25 and 39 years old in good health.

This clonotype turned up a few times. The chain combines TRBV7-9 with TRBJ2-3, with D possibly being TRBD1 (6 bases). V dropped 5 bases and J dropped 3 bases, with 18 bases sitting between them. This CDR3 has 16 amino acids. Germline CDR1 reads SEHNR; CDR2 reads FQNEAQ (reference sequence). The CDR3 protein is CASSLTAGALTDTQYF. The CDR3 DNA follows: TGTGCCAGCAGCCTCACAGCAGGGGCCCTTACAGATACGCAGTATTTT.

The chain uses TRBV12-5 and TRBJ2-5; TRBD1 might be the D (6 bases). The CDR3 contains 16 residues. V lost 1 base, J lost 1 base, and 13 bases lay in between. In germline, CDR1 is LGHNT, CDR2 FRNRAP. The CDR3 DNA follows: TGTGCTAGTGGTTTGGGGACAGTCCCCGTCCAAGAGACCCAGTACTTC. Translating it yields CASGLGTVPVQETQYF.

V is TRBV14 and J is TRBJ2-3; 8 nucleotides line up with TRBD2. The CDR3 loop spans 17 amino acids. CDR1 is SGHDN and CDR2 is FVKESK in the germline V gene. Trimming took 1 base from V and 2 from J; bases not matched to a gene: 8. In DNA form, the CDR3 reads TGTGCCAGCAGCCAAGTAGGACTAGCCAAACCCACAGATACGCAGTATTTT. Protein product: CASSQVGLAKPTDTQYF.

J is TRBJ1-1 and V is TRBV7-9, with 8 bases aligning to TRBD1. V lost 5 bases, J lost 7 bases, and 9 bases stayed unmatched. CDR3 length: 14 amino acids. The germline V gene encodes CDR1 SEHNR and CDR2 FQNEAQ (reference sequence). CDR3 in DNA: TGTGCCAGCAGCAACCGGGACAGGATCATTGAAGCTTTCTTT. Its translation is CASSNRDRIIEAFF.

In its sample, this clonotype was seen a few times. The gene calls are TRBV29-1 and TRBJ2-7; no clear D. The ends were cut back, 5 bases at V and 3 bases at J, with 8 bases in the middle. From germline, CDR1 is SQVTM and CDR2 ANQGSEA. There are 11 residues in the CDR3. The CDR3 is CSVSHLYEQYF. CDR3 in DNA: TGCAGCGTTTCACACCTCTACGAGCAGTACTTC.

Remarks on this clonotype: This clone may be a read error of a much larger clone one base away. The chain has TRBV18 and TRBJ2-5; D is undetermined. The J call may not be correct, given that the DNA end is closer to TRBJ2-7. In germline, CDR1 is KGHSH, CDR2 LQKENI. This CDR3 has 14 residues. DNA of the CDR3: TGTGCCAGCTCACCAGTGGGATATGACTACGAGCAGTACTTC. The encoded protein is CASSPVGYDYEQYF.

This clonotype was counted only a few times. The chain recombines TRBV20-1 with TRBJ2-1; D may match TRBD1 or TRBD2 (5 bases each). With 3 bases removed from V and 2 bases from J, the gap between germline ends came to 8 bases. The CDR3 runs 13 residues. Germline V gives CDR1 DFQATT, CDR2 SNEGSKA (reference sequence). CDR3 DNA: TGCAGTGCTAGCGGGGACGCCTACAATGAGCAGTTCTTC. It is translated as CSASGDAYNEQFF.

This clonotype appeared a few times. The V and J genes are TRBV7-2 and TRBJ1-2; D unresolved. V was pared by 5 bases and J by 2 bases, with 12 bases between. Per germline, CDR1 SGHTA and CDR2 FQGNSA. The CDR3 has 14 residues. For the CDR3, the DNA is TGTGCCAGCAGCAACCCGGGGATCAACTATGGCTACACCTTC. It is translated as CASSNPGINYGYTF.

V gene TRBV4-3 combines with J gene TRBJ1-2; unclear D gene. V lost 1 base and J lost 4, with 10 bases in between. CDR3 length: 14 amino acids. Germline V CDR1 and CDR2: LGHNA, YSLEER. The CDR3 DNA is TGCGCCAGCAGCCAAGGGGGAAACTTCTATGGCTACACCTTC. This sequence encodes CASSQGGNFYGYTF.

The chain uses TRBV30 and TRBJ2-1; the match to TRBD2 covers 11 bases. V shed 8 bases and J 4 bases; nucleotides not matched to a gene: 7. The CDR3 is 14 amino acids. CDR1 GTSNPN and CDR2 SVGIG come from the germline V gene (reference sequence). The CDR3 DNA reads TGTGCCGTTGCTAGCGGGGGGCTGTACAATGAGCAGTTCTTC. It encodes CAVASGGLYNEQFF.

This chain connects TRBV29-1 to TRBJ2-3, with TRBD2 matching over 8 bases. Losses at the gene ends were 8 bases for V and 2 bases for J; bases not matched to a gene: 9. The V gene's germline CDR1 is SQVTM and CDR2 ANQGSEA. The CDR3 contains 14 residues. In DNA form, the CDR3 reads TGCAGCACTCGGACTAGCAATAACACAGATACGCAGTATTTT. It encodes CSTRTSNNTDTQYF.

The chain recombines TRBV3-1 with TRBJ2-3; D could derive from TRBD1 or TRBD2 (5 bases each). The CDR3 runs 13 residues. V lost 4 bases to trimming and J lost 4 bases, with 9 bases between them. Per the germline V gene, CDR1 is LGHDT and CDR2 is YNNKEL (reference sequence). The CDR3: CASSPWDADTQYF. The CDR3 nucleotides are TGTGCCAGCAGCCCCTGGGACGCAGATACGCAGTATTTT.

The chain uses TRBV3-1 and TRBJ2-7; D is possibly TRBD1 or TRBD2 (5 bases each). CDR1 and CDR2 from the germline V gene are LGHDT and YNNKEL (reference sequence). V was clipped by 0 bases and J by 6 bases, with 15 bases between them. There are 15 residues in the CDR3. In DNA, the CDR3 is TGTGCCAGCAGCCAAGAAGTTCGAGGGACGGGCGAGCAGTACTTC. Translation gives CASSQEVRGTGEQYF.

This clonotype was counted only a few times. The V gene is TRBV20-1, the J gene TRBJ2-5; TRBD1 might be the D (7 bases). Germline lookup yields CDR1 DFQATT and CDR2 SNEGSKA (reference sequence). This CDR3 comprises 12 residues. Trimming cost V 2 bases and J 9 bases, with 13 bases left between them. CDR3 coding DNA: TGCAGTGCTAGACCTACAGGGGAGGCCCAGTACTTC. Translated: CSARPTGEAQYF.

The V and J genes are TRBV4-3 and TRBJ2-2; D is ambiguous. Germline CDR1 is LGHNA and CDR2 is YSLEER. V was shortened by 1 base and J by 1 base, with 7 bases between the two germline ends. The CDR3 covers 15 residues. For the CDR3, the DNA is TGCGCCAGCAGCCAAGTTGAACTGAACACCGGGGAGCTGTTTTTT. Residues: CASSQVELNTGELFF.

This clonotype was found many times. The rearrangement links TRBV6-1 to TRBJ2-3; 9 bases line up with TRBD1. The J segment lost 3 bases and the V segment lost 4 bases, leaving 2 bases of the junction unmatched. Germline V gives CDR1 MNHNS, CDR2 SASEGT. The CDR3 runs 14 residues. CDR3 sequence (DNA): TGTGCCAGCAGTGGAGGGACAGGGACAGATACGCAGTATTTT. This sequence encodes CASSGGTGTDTQYF.

V is TRBV7-8 and J is TRBJ2-5; D is possibly TRBD1 (6 bases). Germline values: CDR1 SGHVS, CDR2 FQNEAQ. The ends were cut back, 8 bases at V and 11 bases at J, with 24 bases in the middle. The CDR3 is 14 residues long. The CDR3 region has the DNA TGTGCCAGCCGGATCGGACGGACAGAGTACAAGCAGTACTTC. It codes for CASRIGRTEYKQYF.

This chain links TRBV20-1 with TRBJ2-1; 9 bases agree with TRBD2. Germline loops: CDR1 DFQATT, CDR2 SNEGSKA (reference sequence). The ends lost 5 bases at V and 7 bases at J; junction bases unmatched: 12. This CDR3 contains 15 residues. DNA for the CDR3: TGCAGTGCTCTTGCGGGGCGGGGGGGCCTGAATGAGCAGTTCTTC. Translating gives CSALAGRGGLNEQFF.

The V call is TRBV12-3 or TRBV12-4, the J call TRBJ1-6; no firm D call. Trimming shortened V by 5 bases and J by 9 bases, and 14 bases separated the two germline ends. There are 14 residues in the CDR3. CDR3 amino acids: CASSDGPSTSPLHF. DNA for the CDR3: TGTGCCAGCAGTGATGGTCCGAGCACTTCACCCCTCCACTTT.

This rearrangement joins TRBV6-5 to TRBJ2-5; D is undetermined. The V gene's germline CDR1 is MNHEY and CDR2 SVGAGI. The V end lost 8 bases, the J end lost 1 base, and 8 bases lay between the germline ends. The CDR3 totals 12 residues. The CDR3 DNA is TGTGCCAGCGGCGTCCCCCAAGAGACCCAGTACTTC. Amino acids: CASGVPQETQYF.

This clonotype has just a few counts. An end of the junction does not agree with germline; a read error may underlie this. This chain joins TRBV27 and TRBJ1-5; TRBD1 aligns across 7 bases. Germline loops: CDR1 MNHEY, CDR2 SMNVEV (reference sequence). The CDR3 runs 15 residues. The CDR3 DNA reads as TGTGCCAGCAGTCCAGAAGGGACAGACAATCAGCCTCAGCATTTT. This codes for CASSPEGTDNQPQHF.

This clonotype has more than one count but fewer than ten. The chain uses TRBV5-1 and TRBJ1-2; 10 positions agree with TRBD1. Germline CDR1 reads SGHRS; CDR2 reads YFSETQ. There are 14 residues in the CDR3. V shed 4 bases and J 6 bases; nucleotides not matched to a gene: 6. In DNA, the CDR3 is TGCGCCAGCAGCCTGGGACAGGGGACGGATGGCTACACCTTC. It is translated as CASSLGQGTDGYTF.

This clonotype was counted many times. In DNA form, the CDR3 reads TGTGCCAGCAACCTACTATACAATGAGCAGTTCTTC. Its translation is CASNLLYNEQFF. The J gene is TRBJ2-1, the V gene TRBV28, with D uncertain. This CDR3 spans 12 amino acids. CDR1 MDHEN and CDR2 SYDVKM come from the germline V gene. Trimming took 7 bases from V and 4 from J, leaving 8 bases between them.

This clonotype was counted ten times or more. V usage is TRBV12-3 or TRBV12-4 and J usage is TRBJ2-7; no firm D call. This CDR3 is 11 amino acids long. V was clipped by 4 bases and J by 6 bases, with 7 bases between them. The CDR3 spells CASSSGPEQYF. In DNA form, the CDR3 reads TGTGCCAGCAGTTCTGGCCCCGAGCAGTACTTC.

CDR3 sequence reads: CASSFEAGETQYF. In nucleotides, the CDR3 is TGTGCCAGCAGCTTTGAGGCGGGAGAGACCCAGTACTTC. V gene TRBV7-9 combines with J gene TRBJ2-7, with a tentative D call TRBD2 (5 bases). The end of the DNA aligns better with TRBJ2-5, so the J call may be wrong. Germline V gives CDR1 SEHNR, CDR2 FQNEAQ (reference sequence). The CDR3 sequence is 13 residues long.

This chain joins TRBV20-1 and TRBJ2-7; no firm D call. V lost 5 bases and J lost 0, with 14 bases in between. Germline V CDR1 and CDR2: DFQATT, SNEGSKA (reference sequence). The CDR3 has 14 amino acids. The CDR3 coding sequence is TGCAGTGCTCCCTCCAAGGCCAGCTCCTACGAGCAGTACTTC. Translating gives CSAPSKASSYEQYF.